This T cell receptor (beta chain) came from a study of T cells in tuberculosis. Thawed, overnight-rested PBMC were stained with GMM-loaded CD1B tetramer, viability dye and anti-CD3, then sorted. The lipid loaded on the CD1B tetramers was C32 glucose monomycolate from Rhodococcus equi. Whole-study findings and limits: Some low-affinity tetramer-binding T cells may be absent from this sample.

Germline CDR1 reads SGHVS; CDR2 reads FNYEAQ. There are 14 residues in the CDR3. Trimming took 6 bases from V and 4 from J; bases not matched to a gene: 8. Measured with immunoSEQ multiplex PCR; TCRdb has only the in-frame clones, and not every one. The sample consists of tens of thousands of clones, approximately 91% of them appearing once. Source material: CD1b-GMM tetramer-negative cells sorted from PBMCs. The V and J genes are TRBV7-6 and TRBJ1-1; TRBD1 matches at 7 bases. This clonotype was obtained from an adult woman with latent tuberculosis. CDR3 in DNA: TGTGCCAGCAGTGACAGGGTTACGGGCACTGAAGCTTTCTTT. Translated: CASSDRVTGTEAFF.